One sample yielded the 30 T cell receptor beta chains listed below, sequenced in a study of OX40 agonist ivuxolimab in advanced cancers. Using immunoSEQ multiplex PCR, the repertoire was profiled, and TCRdb retains in-frame clones only, with some absent. The sample consists of tens of thousands of clones, 75% to 85% of them appearing once. The specimen comprised CD4+ or CD8+ T cells sorted from blood, sampled in a trial of the OX40 agonist ivuxolimab. All receptors derive from an adult with an advanced solid tumor such as melanoma, head and neck, liver or kidney cancer.

The chain has TRBV11-3 and TRBJ2-2; 7 nucleotides agree with TRBD2. Trimming at V came to 5 bases and at J to 2 bases, leaving 8 bases not matched to a gene. The germline CDR1 and CDR2 sequences are SGHNT and YENEEA. CDR3 length equals 16 residues. CDR3 protein: CASSPPSGVNTGELFF. The DNA for the CDR3 is TGTGCCAGCAGCCCCCCAAGCGGGGTAAACACCGGGGAGCTGTTTTTT.

This clone was seen only once. The rearrangement uses TRBV7-9 and TRBJ2-1, with 9 positions matching TRBD1. Germline V gives CDR1 SEHNR, CDR2 FQNEAQ (reference sequence). The CDR3 extends over 18 amino acids. V was pared by 5 bases and J by 6 bases, with 17 bases of the junction left unmatched. This CDR3 is CASSRPGQGRLLGNEQFF. CDR3 in DNA: TGTGCCAGCAGCAGACCGGGACAGGGTCGGCTATTGGGCAATGAGCAGTTCTTC.

This chain connects TRBV4-1 to TRBJ2-1; TRBD2 matches 10 bases. The CDR3 loop spans 16 amino acids. V dropped 2 bases and J dropped 6; count of bases not matched to a gene: 7. Germline CDR1 reads MGHRA; CDR2 reads YSYEKL. The DNA of the CDR3 is TGCGCCAGCAGCCAACCTCCTAGCGGGGGATCCAATGAGCAGTTCTTC. It codes for CASSQPPSGGSNEQFF.

The rearrangement links TRBV4-1 to TRBJ2-3; D gene uncertain. CDR1 and CDR2 from the germline V gene are MGHRA and YSYEKL. The CDR3 loop spans 11 amino acids. V lost 0 bases to trimming and J lost 9 bases, with 4 bases between them. The CDR3 sequence: CASSQDRTQYF. DNA of the CDR3: TGCGCCAGCAGCCAAGATCGAACGCAGTATTTT.

V is TRBV7-9 and J is TRBJ1-5; D gene ambiguous. CDR3 length: 16 residues. The V and J ends lost 5 bases and 0 bases respectively, with 14 bases between them. Germline values: CDR1 SEHNR, CDR2 FQNEAQ (reference sequence). Written as DNA, the CDR3 is TGTGCCAGCAGCCCTAGCGAGTCCTATAGCAATCAGCCCCAGCATTTT. Amino acid sequence: CASSPSESYSNQPQHF. The variable domain in full, completed from reference TRBV7-9 and TRBJ1-5, reads DTGVSQNPRHKITKRGQNVTFRCDPISEHNRLYWYRQTLGQGPEFLTYFQNEAQLEKSRLLSDRFSAERPKGSFSTLEIQRTEQGDSAMYLCASSPSESYSNQPQHFGDGTRLSIL.

In this sample, this clone turned up a few times. CDR3 in DNA: TGCGCCAGCAGCTTGGTAGATTCCACAGATACGCAGTATTTT. Amino acid sequence: CASSLVDSTDTQYF. The chain combines TRBV5-1 with TRBJ2-3; D ambiguous. The CDR3 contains 14 residues. Germline CDR1 SGHRS, CDR2 YFSETQ. V was cut by 0 bases and J by 2 bases, with 7 bases left in between.

This chain uses TRBV11-2 with TRBJ2-7; 7 nucleotides align to TRBD1. The CDR3 consists of 14 residues. V gave up 2 bases and J gave up 4 bases; unmatched junction bases: 5. Per germline, CDR1 SGHAT and CDR2 FQNNGV. The CDR3 is CASSLLGGWYEQYF. CDR3 in DNA: TGTGCCAGCAGCTTATTAGGGGGCTGGTACGAGCAGTACTTC. Looking up the rest from reference TRBV11-2 and TRBJ2-7 gives the full variable domain: EAGVAQSPRYKIIEKRQSVAFWCNPISGHATLYWYQQILGQGPKLLIQFQNNGVVDDSQLPKDRFSAERLKGVDSTLKIQPAKLEDSAVYLCASSLLGGWYEQYFGPGTRLTVT.

V and J are TRBV29-1 and TRBJ2-6; a possible D gene is TRBD1 (6 bases). CDR1 SQVTM and CDR2 ANQGSEA come from the germline V gene. Trimming left V 5 bases short and J 2 bases short, with 10 bases between. The CDR3 is made up of 14 amino acids. DNA of the CDR3: TGCAGCGTTCACACAGGGACTGGGGCCAACGTCCTGACTTTC. Its protein product is CSVHTGTGANVLTF.

This sequence joins TRBV6-6 and TRBJ2-4, with 7 positions matching TRBD2. V lost 2 bases and J lost 7; bases outside the gene matches: 2. CDR1 MNHNY and CDR2 SVGAGI come from the germline V gene (reference sequence). The length of the CDR3 is 13 residues. CDR3 in amino acids: CASSYQGGNIQYF. The CDR3 bases are TGTGCCAGCAGTTACCAGGGAGGGAACATTCAGTACTTC.

The rearrangement uses TRBV27 and TRBJ2-3, with unresolved D. CDR1 and CDR2 (germline): MNHEY, SMNVEV (reference sequence). The CDR3 is 12 residues long. Trimming cost V 4 bases and J 4 bases, with 6 bases left between them. The chain's CDR3 is CASSWGPDTQYF. In DNA form, the CDR3 reads TGTGCCAGCAGTTGGGGTCCAGATACGCAGTATTTT.

This clone was observed at least ten times. The chain is built from TRBV5-1 and TRBJ1-1, with TRBD1 as a possible D gene (5 bases). The CDR3 is 16 residues long. Trimming shortened V by 4 bases and J by 0 bases, and 16 bases separated the two germline ends. The germline CDR1 and CDR2 sequences are SGHRS and YFSETQ. CDR3 DNA: TGCGCCAGCAGCCCCGAGGCAGGGACCCTGAACACTGAAGCTTTCTTT. It yields the protein CASSPEAGTLNTEAFF.

The chain combines TRBV11-2 with TRBJ1-1; TRBD1 matches 7 bases. The CDR3 is 14 amino acids. Per the germline V gene, CDR1 is SGHAT and CDR2 is FQNNGV. Unmatched junction bases numbered 5, after V lost 3 bases and J lost 4 bases. This chain's CDR3 is CASSFPGGSTEAFF. The CDR3 DNA follows: TGTGCCAGCAGCTTTCCAGGGGGGAGCACTGAAGCTTTCTTT.

This rearrangement joins TRBV6-5 to TRBJ1-6; D is possibly TRBD1 (5 bases). Germline CDR1 and CDR2: MNHEY and SVGAGI. CDR3 length equals 15 residues. V was shortened by 1 base and J by 6 bases, with 10 bases between the two germline ends. CDR3 sequence: CASSYWQGSNSPLHF. DNA for the CDR3: TGTGCCAGCAGTTACTGGCAGGGTAGTAATTCACCCCTCCACTTT.

The V gene is TRBV18, the J gene TRBJ1-1, with 9 bases that match TRBD1. CDR3 length equals 14 residues. With V trimmed by 3 bases and J by 3 bases, 2 bases remained unmatched. CDR1 and CDR2 (germline): KGHSH, LQKENI. CDR3 in DNA: TGTGCCAGCTCACCCGGACAGGGGTACACTGAAGCTTTCTTT. It codes for CASSPGQGYTEAFF.

The chain recombines TRBV7-9 with TRBJ2-3; D is perhaps TRBD2 (6 bases). The CDR3 has 15 amino acids. Per germline, CDR1 SEHNR and CDR2 FQNEAQ (reference sequence). Deletions cut 3 bases from V and 0 bases from J, with 10 bases between. The CDR3 loop reads CASSFSGTSTDTQYF. The CDR3 nucleotides are TGTGCCAGCAGCTTTAGCGGTACTAGCACAGATACGCAGTATTTT.

The rearrangement uses TRBV9 and TRBJ2-2; 12 bases fit TRBD2. Germline loops: CDR1 SGDLS, CDR2 YYNGEE. After removal of 4 bases from V and 5 bases from J, the junction contained 6 bases not matched to a gene. This CDR3 is built from 16 residues. The CDR3 nucleotides read TGTGCCAGCAGCTCGACTAGCGGGAGTGGTACCGGGGAGCTGTTTTTT. Protein: CASSSTSGSGTGELFF.

This rearrangement joins TRBV6-5 to TRBJ2-7; D is possibly TRBD1 (6 bases). Germline V gene sequence: CDR1 MNHEY, CDR2 SVGAGI. V lost 0 bases and J lost 9, with 15 bases in between. This CDR3 is built from 14 residues. In DNA form, the CDR3 reads TGTGCCAGCAGTTACTCGGGGGCAGACGACGGGCAGTACTTC. This translates into CASSYSGADDGQYF.

The V and J genes are TRBV28 and TRBJ2-5; unclear D gene. Trimming cost V 4 bases and J 2 bases, with 8 bases left between them. CDR1 and CDR2 (germline): MDHEN, SYDVKM. CDR3 length equals 13 residues. CDR3 DNA: TGTGCCAGCAGTTATCTCCTTCAAGAGACCCAGTACTTC. The encoded protein is CASSYLLQETQYF.

The rearrangement links TRBV7-9 to TRBJ1-4; D is undetermined. This CDR3 region has 13 residues. The V end lost 1 base, the J end lost 10 bases, and 10 bases lay between the germline ends. Per germline, CDR1 SEHNR and CDR2 FQNEAQ (reference sequence). CDR3 sequence: CASSLEGPGKLFF. The CDR3, as DNA: TGTGCCAGCAGCTTAGAAGGGCCGGGAAAACTGTTTTTT. Full variable domain (rest looked up from reference TRBV7-9 and TRBJ1-4): DTGVSQNPRHKITKRGQNVTFRCDPISEHNRLYWYRQTLGQGPEFLTYFQNEAQLEKSRLLSDRFSAERPKGSFSTLEIQRTEQGDSAMYLCASSLEGPGKLFFGSGTQLSVL.

V and J are TRBV5-1 and TRBJ2-1, with D perhaps given as TRBD1 or TRBD2 (5 bases each). The CDR3 length is 17 residues. The germline gives CDR1 SGHRS, CDR2 YFSETQ. The germline V and J ends were trimmed by 0 bases and 3 bases, with 16 bases remaining between them. The DNA for the CDR3 is TGCGCCAGCAGCTTGGGTAGCGACAGATTTTTCTACAATGAGCAGTTCTTC. Translated, it gives CASSLGSDRFFYNEQFF.

The chain joins TRBV4-3 to TRBJ2-7, with D possibly TRBD1 on 5 matching bases. The V gene's germline CDR1 is LGHNA and CDR2 YSLEER. The V end lost 3 bases, the J end lost 1 base, and 10 bases lay between the germline ends. CDR3 length equals 14 residues. As DNA, the CDR3 is TGCGCCAGCAGCCAGGACATAACTTCCTACGAGCAGTACTTC. This sequence encodes CASSQDITSYEQYF.

This sequence joins TRBV5-5 and TRBJ2-5; 8 bases are shared with TRBD1. The germline CDR1 and CDR2 sequences are SGHKS and YYEKEE (reference sequence). CDR3 length: 13 amino acids. V lost 2 bases, J lost 4 bases, and 1 base stayed unmatched. The CDR3: CASSFDRGETQYF. DNA of the CDR3: TGTGCCAGCAGCTTCGACAGGGGAGAGACCCAGTACTTC.

The genes are TRBV6-6 and TRBJ2-7; D is tentatively TRBD1 or TRBD2 (6 bases each). The CDR3 spans 16 residues. The germline V gene encodes CDR1 MNHNY and CDR2 SVGAGI (reference sequence). V was shortened by 4 bases and J by 3 bases, with 19 bases between the two germline ends. Written as DNA, the CDR3 is TGTGCCAGCAGTTTGGGTAGGGGGGCCCAGGGCTACGAGCAGTACTTC. Amino acid sequence: CASSLGRGAQGYEQYF.

V usage is TRBV7-6 and J usage is TRBJ2-4; a weak D match, TRBD2 (6 bases). The germline V and J ends were trimmed by 5 bases and 0 bases, with 11 bases remaining between them. Germline CDR1 SGHVS, CDR2 FNYEAQ. This CDR3 contains 15 residues. The CDR3 sequence: CASSPGGTAKNIQYF. The DNA for the CDR3 is TGTGCCAGCAGCCCCGGCGGGACAGCCAAAAACATTCAGTACTTC. Using reference TRBV7-6 and TRBJ2-4 for the parts outside the CDR3, the full variable domain is GAGVSQSPRYKVTKRGQDVALRCDPISGHVSLYWYRQALGQGPEFLTYFNYEAQQDKSGLPNDRFSAERPEGSISTLTIQRTEQRDSAMYRCASSPGGTAKNIQYFGAGTRLSVL.

The chain employs TRBV19 and TRBJ2-3, with a possible D match to TRBD2 (5 bases). V lost 8 bases to trimming and J lost 0 bases, with 9 bases between them. Germline assignment: CDR1 LNHDA and CDR2 SQIVND (reference sequence). The CDR3 is made up of 13 amino acids. The CDR3 nucleotides are TGTGCCAGTCGGAAGCGGAGCACAGATACGCAGTATTTT. Amino acids: CASRKRSTDTQYF.

The chain uses TRBV10-1 and TRBJ1-3, with 11 bases fitting TRBD1. With V trimmed by 5 bases and J by 4 bases, 10 bases remained unmatched. The germline V gene has CDR1 WNHNN and CDR2 SYGVQD (reference sequence). The CDR3 is 17 residues long. Here the CDR3 DNA reads TGCGCCAGCAGTCGGTCCCGGGACAGGGGGGAGGGAAACACCATATATTTT. It encodes CASSRSRDRGEGNTIYF.

This chain joins TRBV7-6 and TRBJ2-5, with TRBD2 matching 13 bases. V dropped 5 bases and J dropped 7; count of bases not matched to a gene: 7. Germline CDR1 reads SGHVS; CDR2 reads FNYEAQ. The CDR3 length is 15 residues. CDR3 in DNA: TGTGCCAGCAGCCCACTAGCGGGGGGGACGGTGACCCAGTACTTC. This encodes CASSPLAGGTVTQYF.

The chain couples TRBV7-2 to TRBJ2-1, with no clear D. Germline V gives CDR1 SGHTA, CDR2 FQGNSA. The CDR3 length is 11 residues. Trimming took 5 bases from V and 6 from J, leaving 5 bases between them. CDR3 coding DNA: TGTGCCAGCAGCCCGGGCAATGAGCAGTTCTTC. Its protein is CASSPGNEQFF.

The rearrangement links TRBV7-9 to TRBJ1-1, with 10 bases lining up with TRBD1. V shed 1 base, J shed 5 bases, and the junction held 10 bases outside the gene matches. The CDR3 totals 17 residues. Germline V gene lookup returns CDR1 SEHNR and CDR2 FQNEAQ (reference sequence). Here the CDR3 DNA reads TGTGCCAGCAGCTTAGGGGGACAGGGGATTATCGGAACTGAAGCTTTCTTT. This translates into CASSLGGQGIIGTEAFF.

The chain joins TRBV4-1 to TRBJ2-3; no reliable D call. The CDR3 totals 12 residues. V shed 0 bases and J shed 5 bases, with 3 bases lying between them. From germline, CDR1 is MGHRA and CDR2 YSYEKL. In DNA form, the CDR3 reads TGCGCCAGCAGCCAAGATCGAGATACGCAGTATTTT. Protein product: CASSQDRDTQYF.